Below, one T cell receptor (beta chain) is given with its context. No cognate antigen has been identified for it. No base-level quality is on record; no much larger clone is a single base apart. Whole blood was collected in K2EDTA tubes by collaborating institutions according to the institutions' own protocols. For TCRbeta analysis, collaborator samples were shipped as frozen whole blood, as isolated PBMCs, or as DNA extracted from either sample type. TCRbeta CDR3 regions were amplified from genomic DNA by means of the immunoSEQ Assay, a bias-controlled multiplex PCR. As for the authors' bioinformatics: The number of nucleated cells in each sample was estimated from the amplification of reference gene primers within the assay. Sequence reads were collapsed and filtered to measure the absolute abundance of every unique TCRbeta CDR3 rearrangement. For each sample, productive Simpson clonality was calculated as the square root of Simpson's diversity index over productive rearrangements. This immuneACCESS table, as held by TCRdb, lists in-frame sequences with V and J called but not all clones. Of the missing ones, under half trace to an unresolved V gene in checked studies; the others have no known cause. V, J and clone size are those of that table, while D and trimming were read from the DNA. This sample lists fewer than 200,000 clones; about nine tenths were detected once. Together, the top ten hold about a quarter of the sample.

V is shortened by 1 base, J by 8 bases, and the region joining them spans 14 bases. From a lookup of the germline V gene, CDR1 and CDR2 are MGHRA and YSYEKL. The CDR3 contains 15 residues, cysteine and phenylalanine counted. Only the CDR3 region is kept as DNA, spanning 45 bases read in frame from base 1. These data come from a study of blood T cell repertoires in COVID-19 (dated by TCRdb to between 2020 and 2021). A note on the overall study: Samples covering the acute and convalescent phases of COVID-19 were provided by collaborators in the United States, Italy and Spain. The dataset comprised deeply sampled blood TCRbeta repertoires from subjects exposed to, actively infected with, or recovered from COVID-19. A de-identified subject ID, COVID-19 status, age in years and sex were almost always included in the sample metadata. The samples were drawn from the first 160 participants of the ongoing ImmuneRACE study and from roughly 1,300 subjects provided by 6 global collaborators. The material from the prospective study consisted of cDNA or gDNA derived from T cells, B-cell-depleted T cells, or PBMCs. Where HLA class I and class II types were available, the types were taken from metadata supplied by the sample provider, not from assay-based typing. The repertoires were released in a freely available public database meant as a resource for research on the immune response to SARS-CoV-2. Results the study describes overall, beyond this receptor: Clinical and demographic metadata were provided uncurated, with the amount varying by source and participant.

The TCR was taken from a man in his fifties or sixties with acute or convalescent COVID-19. The sequenced sample consisted of peripheral blood. This receptor chain uses TRBV4-1 and TRBJ1-4; the D gene is possibly TRBD1, with 5 bases matching. The CDR3 loop reads CASSQGPGVGEKLFF. The sequenced DNA: TGCGCCAGCAGCCAAGGGCCGGGGGTAGGAGAAAAACTGTTTTTT.